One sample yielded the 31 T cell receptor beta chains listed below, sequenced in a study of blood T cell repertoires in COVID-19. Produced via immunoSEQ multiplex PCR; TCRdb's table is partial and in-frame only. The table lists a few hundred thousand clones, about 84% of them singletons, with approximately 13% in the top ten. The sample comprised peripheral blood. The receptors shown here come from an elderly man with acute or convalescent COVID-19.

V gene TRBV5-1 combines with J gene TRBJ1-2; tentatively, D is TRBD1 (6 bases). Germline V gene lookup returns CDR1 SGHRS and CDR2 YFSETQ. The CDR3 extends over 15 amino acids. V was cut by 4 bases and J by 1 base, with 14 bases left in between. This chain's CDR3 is CASSPQGDSNYGYTF. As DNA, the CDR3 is TGCGCCAGCAGCCCACAGGGAGATAGTAACTATGGCTACACCTTC.

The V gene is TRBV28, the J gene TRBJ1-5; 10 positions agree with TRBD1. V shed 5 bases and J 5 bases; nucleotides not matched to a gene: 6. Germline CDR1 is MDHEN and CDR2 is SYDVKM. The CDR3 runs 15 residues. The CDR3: CASSLATGGHQPQHF. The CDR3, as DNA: TGTGCCAGCAGTCTTGCGACAGGGGGCCATCAGCCCCAGCATTTT.

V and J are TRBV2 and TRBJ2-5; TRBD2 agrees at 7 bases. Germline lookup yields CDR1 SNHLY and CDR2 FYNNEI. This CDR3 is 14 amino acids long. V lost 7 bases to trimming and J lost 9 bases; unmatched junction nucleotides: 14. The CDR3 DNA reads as TGTGCCAGCACCGAAGGTCAAGCGGGAACGGCCCAGTACTTC. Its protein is CASTEGQAGTAQYF.

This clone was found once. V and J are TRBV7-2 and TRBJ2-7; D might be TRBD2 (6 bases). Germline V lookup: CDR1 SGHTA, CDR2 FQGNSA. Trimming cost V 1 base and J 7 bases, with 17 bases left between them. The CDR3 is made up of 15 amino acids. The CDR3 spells CASSLEGGRPGEQYF. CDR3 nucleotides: TGTGCCAGCAGCTTAGAGGGAGGCAGGCCGGGGGAGCAGTACTTC.

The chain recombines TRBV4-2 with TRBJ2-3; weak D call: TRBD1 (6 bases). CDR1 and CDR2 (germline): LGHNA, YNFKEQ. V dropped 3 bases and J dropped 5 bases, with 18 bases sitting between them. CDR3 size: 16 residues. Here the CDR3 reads CASSQTPGGVRDTQYF. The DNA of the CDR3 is TGTGCCAGCAGCCAGACACCTGGGGGCGTCAGAGATACGCAGTATTTT.

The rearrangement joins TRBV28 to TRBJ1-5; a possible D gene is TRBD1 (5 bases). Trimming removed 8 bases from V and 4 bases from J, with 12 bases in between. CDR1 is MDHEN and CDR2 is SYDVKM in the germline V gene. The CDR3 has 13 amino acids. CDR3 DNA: TGTGCCAGCGGGACTGCTGTTAATCAGCCCCAGCATTTT. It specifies CASGTAVNQPQHF.

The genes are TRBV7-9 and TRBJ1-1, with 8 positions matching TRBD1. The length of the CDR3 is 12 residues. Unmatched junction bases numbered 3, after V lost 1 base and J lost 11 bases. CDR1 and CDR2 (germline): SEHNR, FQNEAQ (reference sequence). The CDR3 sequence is CASSLEGTGAFF. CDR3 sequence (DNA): TGTGCCAGCAGCTTAGAAGGGACAGGCGCTTTCTTT.

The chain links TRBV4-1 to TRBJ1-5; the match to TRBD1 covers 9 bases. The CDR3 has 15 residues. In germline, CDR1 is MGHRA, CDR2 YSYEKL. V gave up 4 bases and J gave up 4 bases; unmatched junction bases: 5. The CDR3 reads CASSPWGQGNQPQHF. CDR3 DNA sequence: TGCGCCAGCAGCCCGTGGGGACAGGGAAATCAGCCCCAGCATTTT.

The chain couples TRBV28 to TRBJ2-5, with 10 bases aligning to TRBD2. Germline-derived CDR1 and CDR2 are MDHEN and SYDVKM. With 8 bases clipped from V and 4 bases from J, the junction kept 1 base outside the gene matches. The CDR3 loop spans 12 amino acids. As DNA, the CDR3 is TGTGCCAGCCTAGCGGGAGCAGAGACCCAGTACTTC. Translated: CASLAGAETQYF.

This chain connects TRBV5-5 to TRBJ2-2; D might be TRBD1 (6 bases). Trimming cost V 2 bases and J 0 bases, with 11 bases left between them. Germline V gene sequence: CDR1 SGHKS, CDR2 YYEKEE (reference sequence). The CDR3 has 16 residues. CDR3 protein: CASSFVTGANTGELFF. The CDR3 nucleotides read TGTGCCAGCAGCTTTGTGACAGGCGCGAACACCGGGGAGCTGTTTTTT.

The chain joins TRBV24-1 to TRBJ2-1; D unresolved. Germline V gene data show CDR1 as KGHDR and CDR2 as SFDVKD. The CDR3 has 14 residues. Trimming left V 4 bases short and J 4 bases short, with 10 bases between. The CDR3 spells CATSETRKYNEQFF. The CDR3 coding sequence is TGTGCCACCAGTGAGACACGTAAATACAATGAGCAGTTCTTC.

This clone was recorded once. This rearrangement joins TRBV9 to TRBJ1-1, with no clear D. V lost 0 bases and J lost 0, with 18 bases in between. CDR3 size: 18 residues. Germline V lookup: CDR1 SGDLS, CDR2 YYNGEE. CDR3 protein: CASSVGPPGRSMNTEAFF. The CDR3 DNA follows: TGTGCCAGCAGCGTAGGCCCTCCAGGCCGAAGCATGAACACTGAAGCTTTCTTT.

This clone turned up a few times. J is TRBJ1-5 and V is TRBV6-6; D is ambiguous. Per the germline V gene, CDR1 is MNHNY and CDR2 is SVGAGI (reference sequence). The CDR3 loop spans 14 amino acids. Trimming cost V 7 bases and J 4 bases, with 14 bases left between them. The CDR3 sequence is CASTELAGNQPQHF. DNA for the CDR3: TGTGCCAGCACCGAGTTGGCGGGGAATCAGCCCCAGCATTTT.

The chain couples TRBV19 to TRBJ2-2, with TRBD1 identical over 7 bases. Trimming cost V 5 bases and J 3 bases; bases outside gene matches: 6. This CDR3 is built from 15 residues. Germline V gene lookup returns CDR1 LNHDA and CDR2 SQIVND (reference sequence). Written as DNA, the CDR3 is TGTGCCAGTAGTCTGGACAGGTGGGACACCGGGGAGCTGTTTTTT. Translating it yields CASSLDRWDTGELFF. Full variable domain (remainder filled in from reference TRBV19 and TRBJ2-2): DGGITQSPKYLFRKEGQNVTLSCEQNLNHDAMYWYRQDPGQGLRLIYYSQIVNDFQKGDIAEGYSVSREKKESFPLTVTSAQKNPTAFYLCASSLDRWDTGELFFGEGSRLTVL.

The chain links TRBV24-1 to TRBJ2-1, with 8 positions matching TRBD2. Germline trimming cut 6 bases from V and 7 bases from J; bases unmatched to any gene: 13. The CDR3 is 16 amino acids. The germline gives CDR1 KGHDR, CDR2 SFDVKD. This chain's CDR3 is CATSFAGGGDRNEQFF. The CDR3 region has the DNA TGTGCCACCAGTTTTGCGGGAGGCGGAGATAGGAATGAGCAGTTCTTC.

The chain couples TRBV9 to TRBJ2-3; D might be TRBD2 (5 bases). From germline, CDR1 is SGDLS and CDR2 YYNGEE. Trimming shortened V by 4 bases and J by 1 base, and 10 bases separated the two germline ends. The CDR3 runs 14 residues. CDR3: CASSLRTGTDTQYF. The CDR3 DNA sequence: TGTGCCAGCAGCCTGCGGACTGGCACAGATACGCAGTATTTT. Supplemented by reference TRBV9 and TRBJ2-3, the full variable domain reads DSGVTQTPKHLITATGQRVTLRCSPRSGDLSVYWYQQSLDQGLQFLIQYYNGEERAKGNILERFSAQQFPDLHSELNLSSLELGDSALYFCASSLRTGTDTQYFGPGTRLTVL.

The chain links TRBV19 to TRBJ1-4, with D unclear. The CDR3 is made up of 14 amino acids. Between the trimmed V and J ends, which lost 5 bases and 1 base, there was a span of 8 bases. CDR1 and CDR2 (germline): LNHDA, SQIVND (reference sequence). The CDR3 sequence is CASSFRGTNEKLFF. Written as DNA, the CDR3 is TGTGCCAGTAGTTTCCGGGGAACTAATGAAAAACTGTTTTTT.

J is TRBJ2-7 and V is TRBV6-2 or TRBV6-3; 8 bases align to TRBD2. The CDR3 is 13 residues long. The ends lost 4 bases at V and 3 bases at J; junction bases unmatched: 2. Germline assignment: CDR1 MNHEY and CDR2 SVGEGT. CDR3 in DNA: TGTGCCAGCAGTTGGCTAGCGGGCTACGAGCAGTACTTC. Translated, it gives CASSWLAGYEQYF.

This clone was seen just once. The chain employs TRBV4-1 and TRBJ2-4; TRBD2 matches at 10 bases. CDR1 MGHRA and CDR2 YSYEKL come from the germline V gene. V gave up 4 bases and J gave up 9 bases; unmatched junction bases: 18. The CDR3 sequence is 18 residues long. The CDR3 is CASSPPEGSGRGEGIQYF. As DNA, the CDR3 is TGCGCCAGCAGCCCCCCCGAGGGGAGCGGGAGGGGGGAGGGCATTCAGTACTTC.

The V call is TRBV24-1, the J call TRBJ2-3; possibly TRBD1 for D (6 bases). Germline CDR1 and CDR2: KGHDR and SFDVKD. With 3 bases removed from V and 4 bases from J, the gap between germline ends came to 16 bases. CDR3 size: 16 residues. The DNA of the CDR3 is TGTGCCACCAGTGATAGGACGCGGCAGGGGTCAGATACGCAGTATTTT. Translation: CATSDRTRQGSDTQYF.

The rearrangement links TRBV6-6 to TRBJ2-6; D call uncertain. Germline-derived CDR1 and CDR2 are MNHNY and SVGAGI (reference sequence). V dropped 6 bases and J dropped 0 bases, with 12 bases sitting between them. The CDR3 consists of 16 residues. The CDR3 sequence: CASSLPQFSGANVLTF. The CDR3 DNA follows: TGTGCCAGCAGCCTTCCTCAGTTCTCTGGGGCCAACGTCCTGACTTTC.

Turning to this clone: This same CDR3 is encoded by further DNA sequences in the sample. CDR3 DNA: TGTGCCAGCAGCGTAGGAGGTGACTCCTACGAGCAGTACTTC. Amino acid sequence: CASSVGGDSYEQYF. The J gene is TRBJ2-7, the V gene TRBV9, with D uncertain. The CDR3 consists of 14 residues. Trimming removed 0 bases from V and 0 bases from J, with 7 bases in between. Germline assignment: CDR1 SGDLS and CDR2 YYNGEE. The entire variable domain, with the rest obtained from reference TRBV9 and TRBJ2-7, is as follows: DSGVTQTPKHLITATGQRVTLRCSPRSGDLSVYWYQQSLDQGLQFLIQYYNGEERAKGNILERFSAQQFPDLHSELNLSSLELGDSALYFCASSVGGDSYEQYFGPGTRLTVT.

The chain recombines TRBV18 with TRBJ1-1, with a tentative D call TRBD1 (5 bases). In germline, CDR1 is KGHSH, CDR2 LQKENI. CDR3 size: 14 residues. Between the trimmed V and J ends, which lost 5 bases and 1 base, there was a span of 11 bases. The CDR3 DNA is TGTGCCAGCTCAAAGGGGCAGGGGAACACTGAAGCTTTCTTT. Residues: CASSKGQGNTEAFF.

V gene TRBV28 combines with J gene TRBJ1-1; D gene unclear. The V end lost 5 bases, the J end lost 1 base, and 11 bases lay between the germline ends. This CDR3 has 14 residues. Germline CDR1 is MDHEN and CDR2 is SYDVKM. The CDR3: CASSPLTPNTEAFF. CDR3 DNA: TGTGCCAGCAGTCCCTTGACACCGAACACTGAAGCTTTCTTT.

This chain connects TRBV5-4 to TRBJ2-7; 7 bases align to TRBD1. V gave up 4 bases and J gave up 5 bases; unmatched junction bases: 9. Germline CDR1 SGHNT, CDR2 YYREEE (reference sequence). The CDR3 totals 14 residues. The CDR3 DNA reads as TGTGCCAGCAGCCAACGACAGGGATTGGACGAGCAGTACTTC. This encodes CASSQRQGLDEQYF. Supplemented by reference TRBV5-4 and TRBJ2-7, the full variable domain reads ETGVTQSPTHLIKTRGQQVTLRCSSQSGHNTVSWYQQALGQGPQFIFQYYREEENGRGNFPPRFSGLQFPNYSSELNVNALELDDSALYLCASSQRQGLDEQYFGPGTRLTVT.

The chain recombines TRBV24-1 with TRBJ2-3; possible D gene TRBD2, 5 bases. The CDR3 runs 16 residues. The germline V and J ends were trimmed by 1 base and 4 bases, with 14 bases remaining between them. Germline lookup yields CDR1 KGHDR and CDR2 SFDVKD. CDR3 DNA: TGTGCCACCAGTGATTTTGGAGCGGATGGGGCAGATACGCAGTATTTT. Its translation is CATSDFGADGADTQYF.

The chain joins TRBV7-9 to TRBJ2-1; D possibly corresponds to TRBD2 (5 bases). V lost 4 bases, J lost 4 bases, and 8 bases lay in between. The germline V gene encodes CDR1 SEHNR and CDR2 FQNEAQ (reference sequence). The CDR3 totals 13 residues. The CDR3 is CASSSGNYNEQFF. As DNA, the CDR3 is TGTGCCAGCAGCTCCGGGAATTACAATGAGCAGTTCTTC.

CDR3 region: CASSSDRGLGEQYF. The CDR3 DNA reads TGTGCCAGCAGCTCCGACAGGGGGCTTGGCGAGCAGTACTTC. The chain recombines TRBV5-4 with TRBJ2-7, with 10 nucleotides matching TRBD1. Looked up from germline, CDR1 is SGHNT and CDR2 is YYREEE (reference sequence). The trim removed 3 bases at V and 6 bases at J, leaving 6 bases unmatched. The CDR3 totals 14 residues.

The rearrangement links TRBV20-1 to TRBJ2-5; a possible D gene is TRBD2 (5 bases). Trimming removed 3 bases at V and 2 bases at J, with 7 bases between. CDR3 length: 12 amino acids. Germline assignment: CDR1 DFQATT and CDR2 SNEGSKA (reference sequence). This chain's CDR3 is CSASSAQETQYF. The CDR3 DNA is TGCAGTGCTAGTAGCGCACAAGAGACCCAGTACTTC.

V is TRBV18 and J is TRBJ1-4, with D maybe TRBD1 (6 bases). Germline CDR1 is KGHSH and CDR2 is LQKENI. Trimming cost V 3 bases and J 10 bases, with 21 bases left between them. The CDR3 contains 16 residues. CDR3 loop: CASSPPRAGGQGKLFF. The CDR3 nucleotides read TGTGCCAGCTCACCCCCTCGAGCGGGGGGCCAGGGAAAACTGTTTTTT.

The CDR3 is CASSPRQLATNEKLFF. In nucleotides, the CDR3 is TGTGCCAGCAGCCCGCGACAGCTTGCAACTAATGAAAAACTGTTTTTT. The V and J genes are TRBV9 and TRBJ1-4; weak D call: TRBD1 (5 bases). The V gene lost 4 bases and the J gene lost 0 bases, with 13 bases spanning the gap. The germline gives CDR1 SGDLS, CDR2 YYNGEE. The CDR3 covers 16 residues.